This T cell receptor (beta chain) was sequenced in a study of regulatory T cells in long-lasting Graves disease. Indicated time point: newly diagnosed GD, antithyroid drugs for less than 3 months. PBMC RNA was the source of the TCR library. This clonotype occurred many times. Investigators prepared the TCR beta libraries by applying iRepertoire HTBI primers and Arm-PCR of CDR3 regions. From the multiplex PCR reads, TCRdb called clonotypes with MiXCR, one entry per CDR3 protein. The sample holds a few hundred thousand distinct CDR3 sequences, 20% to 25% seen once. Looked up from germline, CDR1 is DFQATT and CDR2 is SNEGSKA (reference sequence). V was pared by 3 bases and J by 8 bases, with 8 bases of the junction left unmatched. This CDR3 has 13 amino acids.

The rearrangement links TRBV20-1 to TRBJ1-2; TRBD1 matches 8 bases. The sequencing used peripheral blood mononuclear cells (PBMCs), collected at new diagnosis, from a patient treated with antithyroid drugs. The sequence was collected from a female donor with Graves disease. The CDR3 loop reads CSASWGQVEGYTF. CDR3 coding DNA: TGCAGTGCTAGTTGGGGACAGGTCGAAGGCTACACCTTC.